This TCR beta chain was sequenced during a study of identical twins. Study-level points and caveats: Fewer insertions were carried by abundant cord blood beta clonotypes, but none was seen in memory repertoires. There was more out-of-frame TCR alpha sharing in monozygotic twins than models estimated.

TCRdb passed the 5' RACE reads through MiXCR, listing each CDR3 protein once. In the table there are about 720,000 distinct CDR3 sequences, more than 6.5% of which are singletons. All of the donors were Caucasians in good health. This clonotype was counted ten times or more. What it binds is not known. The same data also went into a second study, on yellow fever vaccine responses in identical twins. As that study records: Twin vaccine T cell responses reportedly seemed partly convergent, partly personalized.

The origin of this receptor is a woman aged 18 to 35 in good health. Sequencing was carried out using PBMCs.

CDR3 sequence (DNA): TGTGCCAGCAGCTTGGCTCCCTTGGAGAGCTACACCTTC. The encoded protein is CASSLAPLESYTF. The chain combines TRBV5-6 with TRBJ1-2; no reliable D call. The germline V gene encodes CDR1 SGHDT and CDR2 YYEEEE. Trimming stripped 0 bases from V and 9 bases from J, with 12 bases between. This CDR3 has 13 residues.